These T cell receptor beta chains were read from a single sample in a study of shared clonotypes between healthy human individuals. Method: immunoSEQ multiplex PCR; TCRdb's copy keeps in-frame clones and lacks some. Of approximately 250,000 clones listed, approximately 70% are singletons. The sample comprised memory CD4+ T cells sorted from blood. The receptors were sampled from a man under 40 in good health. Each CDR3 is given with its conserved first and last residue. A D gene is named only where the DNA matches it firmly. Expanded clones get a size class; other rows say once, few or many, or leave the size out.

j_call d_call v_call clone_size cdr3_nt cdr3_aa
TRBJ2-1 - TRBV30 - TGTGCCTGGAGTGTCGGACGCAATGAGCAGTTCTTC CAWSVGRNEQFF
TRBJ2-5 TRBD2 TRBV18 few TGTGCCAGCTCACCCCGACTAGCCCTCCTCCAAGAGACCCAGTACTTC CASSPRLALLQETQYF
TRBJ1-1 - TRBV18 once TGTGCCAGCTCACAAAAGGACCGGGCTGAAGCTTTCTTT CASSQKDRAEAFF
TRBJ1-1 TRBD1 TRBV2 - TGTGCCAGCAGCGTAACAGGGGGCTCGGACACTGAAGCTTTCTTT CASSVTGGSDTEAFF
TRBJ2-4 - TRBV2 - TGTGCCAGCAAAGCTGACGGGCCTTCGGACATTCAGTACTTC CASKADGPSDIQYF
TRBJ1-5 - TRBV2 - TGTGCCAGCAGCCAGGAGAGGGATCAGCCCCAGCATTTT CASSQERDQPQHF
TRBJ2-3 - TRBV5-1 few TGCGCCAGTTGGACCGGAGACGGTCACATCCCCGATACGCAGTATTTT CASWTGDGHIPDTQYF
TRBJ1-5 - TRBV28 - TGTGCCAGCAGACCGACCGGGCCCTCGGGTCAGCCCCAGCATTTT CASRPTGPSGQPQHF
TRBJ2-1 TRBD2 TRBV7-9 once TGTGCCAGCAGCCCCACCCGACTAGCGGGAGCTAATGAGCAGTTCTTC CASSPTRLAGANEQFF
TRBJ2-7 TRBD2 TRBV11-2 - TGTGCCAGCAGGGGTATAGCGGGAGGTAAATTCTACGAGCAGTACTTC CASRGIAGGKFYEQYF
TRBJ2-2 - TRBV19 - TGTGCCAGTAGTATTCTCCAGGGGGGCACCGGGGAGCTGTTTTTT CASSILQGGTGELFF
TRBJ1-1 - TRBV10-1 - TGCGCCAGCAGTGAGTTCGTTCAGGGTGAAGCTTTCTTT CASSEFVQGEAFF
TRBJ1-2 - TRBV2 - TGTGCCAGCAGTGACGCGGGGGGCGCTTATGGCTACACCTTC CASSDAGGAYGYTF
TRBJ2-5 - TRBV6-5 - TGTGCCAGCAGTTTCTGGCAGGGGCAACGGCAAGAGACCCAGTACTTC CASSFWQGQRQETQYF
TRBJ2-2 TRBD2 TRBV27 - TGTGCCAGCAGCAACCGGACTAGTACGGTCTGGGCGGGCACCGGGGAGCTGTTTTTT CASSNRTSTVWAGTGELFF
TRBJ2-7 - TRBV6-1 - TGTGCCAGCAGTGGGAGACACAGGGTGCCCTACGAGCAGTACTTC CASSGRHRVPYEQYF
TRBJ2-2 TRBD1 TRBV29-1 - TGCAGCGTGGAGGGACAGGAGGTCGCCGGGGAGCTGTTTTTT CSVEGQEVAGELFF
TRBJ2-3 - TRBV6-1 - TGTGCCAGCAGTGAACTAGCGACAGATACGCAGTATTTT CASSELATDTQYF
TRBJ1-1 - TRBV4-2 - TGTGCCAGCAACTCGGACAGCTTCATGAACACTGAAGCTTTCTTT CASNSDSFMNTEAFF
TRBJ1-1 TRBD1 TRBV29-1 - TGCAGCGCGACCGGGACAGGGGGCCGGAACACTGAAGCTTTCTTT CSATGTGGRNTEAFF
TRBJ2-2 - TRBV6-5 - TGTGCCAGCAGTTATGGAGGCCCGGGGAACACCGGGGAGCTGTTTTTT CASSYGGPGNTGELFF
TRBJ2-7 - TRBV7-2 - TGTGCCAGCAGCCAAAAGGGGGGAAAGCAGTACTTC CASSQKGGKQYF
TRBJ1-1 - TRBV19 - TGTGCCAGTAGTGCGGGTCTGAAGAACACTGAAGCTTTCTTT CASSAGLKNTEAFF